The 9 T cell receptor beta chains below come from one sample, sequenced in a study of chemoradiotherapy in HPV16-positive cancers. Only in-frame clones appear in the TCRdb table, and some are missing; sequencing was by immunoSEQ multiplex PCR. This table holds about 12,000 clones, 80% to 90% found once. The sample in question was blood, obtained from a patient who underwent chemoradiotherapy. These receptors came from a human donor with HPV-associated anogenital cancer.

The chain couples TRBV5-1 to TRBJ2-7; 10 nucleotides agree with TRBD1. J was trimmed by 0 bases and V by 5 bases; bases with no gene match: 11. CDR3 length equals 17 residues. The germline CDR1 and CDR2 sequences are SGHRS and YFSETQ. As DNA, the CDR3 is TGCGCCAGCAGATACGGGACAGGGGTTGGGAGCTCCTACGAGCAGTACTTC. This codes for CASRYGTGVGSSYEQYF.

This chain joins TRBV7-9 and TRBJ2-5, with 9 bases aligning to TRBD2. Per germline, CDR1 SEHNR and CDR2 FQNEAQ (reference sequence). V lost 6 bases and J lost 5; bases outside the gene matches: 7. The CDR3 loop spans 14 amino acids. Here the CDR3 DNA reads TGTGCCAGCAGTCTAATAGCGGGGGCGGAGACCCAGTACTTC. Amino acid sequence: CASSLIAGAETQYF.

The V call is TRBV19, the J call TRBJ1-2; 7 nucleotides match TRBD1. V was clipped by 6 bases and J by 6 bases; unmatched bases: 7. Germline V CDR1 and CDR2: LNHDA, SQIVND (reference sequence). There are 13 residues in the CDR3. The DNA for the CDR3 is TGTGCCAGTAGAACCAGGACAGGTGATGGCTACACCTTC. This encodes CASRTRTGDGYTF. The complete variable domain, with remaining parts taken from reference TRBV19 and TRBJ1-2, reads DGGITQSPKYLFRKEGQNVTLSCEQNLNHDAMYWYRQDPGQGLRLIYYSQIVNDFQKGDIAEGYSVSREKKESFPLTVTSAQKNPTAFYLCASRTRTGDGYTFGSGTRLTVV.

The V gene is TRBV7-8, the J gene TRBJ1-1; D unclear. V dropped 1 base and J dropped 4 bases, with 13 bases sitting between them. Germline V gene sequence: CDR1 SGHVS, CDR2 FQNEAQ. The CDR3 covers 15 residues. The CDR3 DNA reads TGTGCCAGCAGCTTAGAGGGAACAGCGGGCACTGAAGCTTTCTTT. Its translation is CASSLEGTAGTEAFF.

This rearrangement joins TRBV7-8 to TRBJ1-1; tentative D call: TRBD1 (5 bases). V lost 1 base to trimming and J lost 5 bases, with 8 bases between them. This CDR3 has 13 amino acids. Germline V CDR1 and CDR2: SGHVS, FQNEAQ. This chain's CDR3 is CASSLVRGTEAFF. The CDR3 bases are TGTGCCAGCAGCTTAGTGAGGGGAACTGAAGCTTTCTTT. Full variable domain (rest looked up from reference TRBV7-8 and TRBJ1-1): GAGVSQSPRYKVAKRGQDVALRCDPISGHVSLFWYQQALGQGPEFLTYFQNEAQLDKSGLPSDRFFAERPEGSVSTLKIQRTQQEDSAVYLCASSLVRGTEAFFGQGTRLTVV.

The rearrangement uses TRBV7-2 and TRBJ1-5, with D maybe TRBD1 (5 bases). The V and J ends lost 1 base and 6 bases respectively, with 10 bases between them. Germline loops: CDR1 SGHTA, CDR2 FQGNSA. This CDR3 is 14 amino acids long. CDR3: CASSLVGTGQPQHF. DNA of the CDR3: TGTGCCAGCAGCTTAGTAGGGACCGGTCAGCCCCAGCATTTT.

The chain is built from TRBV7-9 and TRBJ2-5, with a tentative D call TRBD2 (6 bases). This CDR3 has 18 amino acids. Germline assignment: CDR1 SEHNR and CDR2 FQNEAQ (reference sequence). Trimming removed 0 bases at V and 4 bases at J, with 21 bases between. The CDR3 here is CASSLALSGLDLGETQYF. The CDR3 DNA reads TGTGCCAGCAGCTTAGCTTTGAGCGGGCTCGACCTAGGAGAGACCCAGTACTTC.

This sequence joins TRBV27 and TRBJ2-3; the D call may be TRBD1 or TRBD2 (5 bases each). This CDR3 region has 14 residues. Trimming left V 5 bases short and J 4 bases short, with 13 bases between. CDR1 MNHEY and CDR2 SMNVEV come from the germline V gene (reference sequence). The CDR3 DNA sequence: TGTGCCAGCAGTGCCCGGGACGGAGCAGATACGCAGTATTTT. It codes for CASSARDGADTQYF.

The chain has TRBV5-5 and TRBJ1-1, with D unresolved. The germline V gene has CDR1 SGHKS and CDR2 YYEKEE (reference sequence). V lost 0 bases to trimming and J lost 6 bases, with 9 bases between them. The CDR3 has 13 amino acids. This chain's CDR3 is CASSLVVGSEAFF. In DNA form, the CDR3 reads TGTGCCAGCAGCTTGGTCGTAGGGTCTGAAGCTTTCTTT.